These 20 T cell receptor beta chains came from one sample sequenced in a study of blood T cell repertoires in COVID-19. Produced via immunoSEQ multiplex PCR; TCRdb's table is partial and in-frame only. The sample lists 220,000 or so clones, around 80% occurring once. The sequencing sample was made of peripheral blood. The receptors stem from a woman between 65 and 79 years old with acute or convalescent COVID-19.

The chain uses TRBV5-4 and TRBJ2-1; 10 nucleotides match TRBD2. The V segment lost 1 base and the J segment 4 bases; nucleotides outside the gene matches: 8. Germline CDR1 SGHNT, CDR2 YYREEE (reference sequence). This CDR3 contains 17 residues. The CDR3 DNA is TGTGCCAGCAGCTTGAAGTCTAGCGGGAGTGGTTACAATGAGCAGTTCTTC. Translation: CASSLKSSGSGYNEQFF.

The chain recombines TRBV24-1 with TRBJ2-5; D is unclear. The germline V gene has CDR1 KGHDR and CDR2 SFDVKD. The CDR3 runs to 12 residues. V lost 3 bases to trimming and J lost 7 bases, with 8 bases between them. This chain's CDR3 is CATSDPSSTQYF. The CDR3 DNA follows: TGTGCCACCAGTGATCCCAGTTCGACCCAGTACTTC.

The genes are TRBV6-6 and TRBJ2-1; 7 bases agree with TRBD2. The CDR3 has 15 amino acids. Looked up from germline, CDR1 is MNHNY and CDR2 is SVGAGI (reference sequence). V was pared by 8 bases and J by 4 bases, with 11 bases of the junction left unmatched. The CDR3 protein is CASSLRLADYNEQFF. CDR3 nucleotides: TGTGCCAGCTCTCTTAGGCTAGCGGATTACAATGAGCAGTTCTTC.

The chain is built from TRBV7-3 and TRBJ2-1, with 8 bases identical to TRBD2. The CDR3 sequence is 16 residues long. Germline loops: CDR1 SGHTA, CDR2 FQGTGA. J gave up 2 bases and V 5 bases, and 8 bases lay outside the gene matches. The CDR3 loop is CASSPTGGSAYNEQFF. The CDR3 region has the DNA TGTGCCAGCAGCCCCACGGGGGGGAGCGCCTACAATGAGCAGTTCTTC.

V usage is TRBV20-1 and J usage is TRBJ2-3, with TRBD2 identical over 11 bases. V lost 3 bases to trimming and J lost 10 bases; unmatched junction nucleotides: 9. Germline-derived CDR1 and CDR2 are DFQATT and SNEGSKA (reference sequence). CDR3 size: 14 residues. CDR3 nucleotides: TGCAGTGCTAGTACTAGCGGGAGTGTGGGGGCGCAGTATTTT. Its protein is CSASTSGSVGAQYF.

The chain is built from TRBV5-1 and TRBJ1-2, with 11 bases that match TRBD1. V was pared by 0 bases and J by 4 bases, with 2 bases of the junction left unmatched. Germline loops: CDR1 SGHRS, CDR2 YFSETQ. The CDR3 consists of 15 residues. The CDR3 reads CASSLGTGGGYGYTF. The CDR3 DNA follows: TGCGCCAGCAGCTTGGGGACAGGGGGCGGCTATGGCTACACCTTC.

Remarks on this clone: Other DNA sequences of this sample code for an identical CDR3. The rearrangement uses TRBV7-8 and TRBJ2-1; the D gene is possibly TRBD2 (5 bases). Germline values: CDR1 SGHVS, CDR2 FQNEAQ. Trimming removed 0 bases from V and 0 bases from J, with 6 bases in between. The CDR3 is 15 amino acids. The CDR3 nucleotides are TGTGCCAGCAGCTTAGCGGGGAGCTCCTACAATGAGCAGTTCTTC. It codes for CASSLAGSSYNEQFF.

The chain has TRBV7-9 and TRBJ2-1; weak D call: TRBD2 (5 bases). The CDR3 is 14 amino acids. CDR1 is SEHNR, CDR2 FQNEAQ, per germline (reference sequence). V lost 3 bases and J lost 10, with 16 bases in between. The CDR3 sequence: CASSLGGQSLEQFF. DNA of the CDR3: TGTGCCAGCAGCTTGGGCGGGCAGTCATTAGAGCAGTTCTTC.

The count of this clone is one. The CDR3 loop is CASSLSGTGGVNEQFF. Written as DNA, the CDR3 is TGTGCCAGCAGCCTCTCCGGGACAGGGGGCGTTAATGAGCAGTTCTTC. V is TRBV11-3 and J is TRBJ2-1; 12 bases match TRBD1. This CDR3 is built from 16 residues. Per germline, CDR1 SGHNT and CDR2 YENEEA. J was trimmed by 7 bases and V by 5 bases; bases with no gene match: 9.

This clone was detected only once. The gene calls are TRBV5-1 and TRBJ2-5; TRBD2 is a possible D gene (5 bases). Germline V gene lookup returns CDR1 SGHRS and CDR2 YFSETQ. This CDR3 contains 14 residues. The germline V and J ends were trimmed by 4 bases and 0 bases, with 10 bases remaining between them. This CDR3 reads CASSQSGYQETQYF. The CDR3 DNA sequence: TGCGCCAGCAGCCAAAGCGGCTACCAAGAGACCCAGTACTTC.

The rearrangement joins TRBV28 to TRBJ1-3, with D unresolved. This CDR3 is 11 amino acids long. Germline CDR1 reads MDHEN; CDR2 reads SYDVKM. Trimming shortened V by 6 bases and J by 6 bases, and 6 bases separated the two germline ends. CDR3 DNA sequence: TGTGCCAGCAGCGGTCCAAACACCATATATTTT. Its protein is CASSGPNTIYF.

The genes are TRBV6-4 and TRBJ2-2, with 8 bases matching TRBD1. Germline loops: CDR1 MRHNA, CDR2 SNTAGT. The CDR3 totals 14 residues. J was trimmed by 5 bases and V by 3 bases; bases with no gene match: 2. The CDR3 loop reads CASSEQGETGELFF. The DNA for the CDR3 is TGTGCCAGCAGTGAACAGGGGGAAACCGGGGAGCTGTTTTTT.

The chain links TRBV6-5 to TRBJ1-2, with TRBD1 matching over 10 bases. The germline gives CDR1 MNHEY, CDR2 SVGAGI. This CDR3 region has 14 residues. V shed 6 bases and J 2 bases; nucleotides not matched to a gene: 3. CDR3 DNA: TGTGCCAGCAGAAGACAGGGGGCGAACTATGGCTACACCTTC. Translating it yields CASRRQGANYGYTF.

As regards this clone: Other nucleotide sequences in the sample specify the same CDR3. This chain connects TRBV5-1 to TRBJ2-2; no firm D call. The V end was cut by 0 bases, the J end by 0 bases, with 6 bases between. The CDR3 spans 15 residues. The germline V gene has CDR1 SGHRS and CDR2 YFSETQ. CDR3 loop: CASSLAQANTGELFF. The CDR3 region has the DNA TGCGCCAGCAGCTTGGCGCAGGCGAACACCGGGGAGCTGTTTTTT.

This rearrangement joins TRBV4-1 to TRBJ1-3, with 7 bases that match TRBD1. Looked up from germline, CDR1 is MGHRA and CDR2 is YSYEKL. V shed 5 bases, J shed 2 bases, and the junction held 6 bases outside the gene matches. The CDR3 consists of 15 residues. The CDR3 DNA is TGCGCCAGCAGCTTCGCGACAGGGACTGGAAACACCATATATTTT. Translating gives CASSFATGTGNTIYF.

This clone was observed a few times. The rearrangement joins TRBV4-1 to TRBJ1-2; no firm D call. The V end lost 1 base, the J end lost 5 bases, and 5 bases lay between the germline ends. The germline V gene encodes CDR1 MGHRA and CDR2 YSYEKL. There are 12 residues in the CDR3. The chain's CDR3 is CASSQGAYGYTF. CDR3 nucleotide sequence: TGCGCCAGCAGCCAAGGGGCTTATGGCTACACCTTC.

This sequence joins TRBV2 and TRBJ1-3, with D unresolved. Germline loops: CDR1 SNHLY, CDR2 FYNNEI. V lost 8 bases and J 0 bases, leaving 11 bases between the germline ends. The CDR3 runs to 14 residues. The CDR3 spells CASFRPSSGNTIYF. The CDR3 nucleotides read TGTGCCAGCTTCCGTCCGAGCTCTGGAAACACCATATATTTT.

This chain uses TRBV21-1 with TRBJ1-2; the D call TRBD1 from the table was never checked on the DNA. TRBV21-1 has pseudogene status. The CDR3 is 14 amino acids. The CDR3 region is CASSTTQGANGYTF. The CDR3 DNA reads as TGTGCCAGCAGCACGACACAGGGGGCGAATGGCTACACCTTC.

This chain links TRBV15 with TRBJ2-3, with 10 bases matching TRBD2. CDR3 length equals 16 residues. The V gene's germline CDR1 is LNHNV and CDR2 YYDKDF (reference sequence). V dropped 5 bases and J dropped 4; count of bases not matched to a gene: 9. CDR3 amino acids: CATSRIPSGSPDTQYF. CDR3 nucleotide sequence: TGTGCCACCAGCCGAATACCTAGCGGGAGCCCAGATACGCAGTATTTT.

J is TRBJ1-3 and V is TRBV28, with TRBD1 matching over 7 bases. The CDR3 consists of 14 residues. Germline V gene lookup returns CDR1 MDHEN and CDR2 SYDVKM. Losses at the gene ends were 10 bases for V and 2 bases for J; bases not matched to a gene: 8. CDR3 sequence reads: CATKAGTAGNTIYF. The CDR3 nucleotides read TGTGCCACCAAGGCGGGGACAGCTGGAAACACCATATATTTT. Variable domain in full (rest from reference TRBV28 and TRBJ1-3): DVKVTQSSRYLVKRTGEKVFLECVQDMDHENMFWYRQDPGLGLRLIYFSYDVKMKEKGDIPEGYSVSREKKERFSLILESASTNQTSMYLCATKAGTAGNTIYFGEGSWLTVV.